This T cell receptor (beta chain) was sequenced for a study of molecular identifiers for immune sequencing clone quantification. Study outcomes and limitations: Clones above 20 RNA copies held over 98% of effector molecules, under 1% in naive cells.

The CDR3 length is 12 residues. The germline V gene encodes CDR1 DFQATT and CDR2 SNEGSKA (reference sequence). As concerns this clonotype: The antigen remains undetermined. This may stem from a read error, because a much larger clone lies one nucleotide away.

Previously described methods and listed TCR primers were employed for the bulk TCR libraries. Each CDR3 protein is one row after TCRdb ran MiXCR on the PCR reads. The sample holds a few hundred thousand distinct CDR3 sequences, around 25% seen once. Sequencing used naive CD8+ T cells from blood, with Jurkat cell RNA spiked in. Noted subset: FACS-sorted CD8+CD4-CCR7+CD45RA+ naive T cells. The genes are TRBV20-1 and TRBJ2-3, with D possibly being TRBD1 (5 bases). The origin of this receptor is a human donor in good health. Some libraries in this study had Jurkat cell RNA spiked in. Here the CDR3 reads CCANRFGDTQYF. DNA of the CDR3: TGCTGTGCTAACAGGTTCGGGGATACGCAGTATTTT.